The clone carrying this T cell receptor beta chain came up many times. What it binds is not known. One end of the junction is discordant with germline, which a read error may explain. This sample is part of a study of metastatic and nonmetastatic thyroid tumors. Study in general: A comparison of repertoires was made across blood and tumor or nodule tissue from malignant and benign thyroid patients.

In the original workflow: To classify distant metastasis in papillary thyroid cancer, a model was built from CDR3 differences across clinicopathological groups. TCRdb re-clonotyped the PCR reads via MiXCR. The V and J calls and clone size are TCRdb's, not the authors'. This table holds about 22,000 clones, roughly 23% found once. Study findings and constraints: TCR beta diversity was reportedly significantly higher in malignant thyroid tumors than benign nodules, in blood and tumor.

Patients were all untreated before their thyroid surgery. The germline V gene has CDR1 MNHEY and CDR2 SMNVEV (reference sequence). The CDR3 spans 13 residues. Sequencing used blood. This receptor was taken from a male donor with papillary thyroid cancer or a benign thyroid nodule (not recorded which). Some clones in this sample may be carry-over from other donors' samples. The rearrangement uses TRBV27 and TRBJ2-7, with 9 bases fitting TRBD2. The DNA of the CDR3 is TGTGCCAGCAGTTTATCGAAAGGGACTAGCTCCGAATTC. Protein sequence: CASSLSKGTSSEF.